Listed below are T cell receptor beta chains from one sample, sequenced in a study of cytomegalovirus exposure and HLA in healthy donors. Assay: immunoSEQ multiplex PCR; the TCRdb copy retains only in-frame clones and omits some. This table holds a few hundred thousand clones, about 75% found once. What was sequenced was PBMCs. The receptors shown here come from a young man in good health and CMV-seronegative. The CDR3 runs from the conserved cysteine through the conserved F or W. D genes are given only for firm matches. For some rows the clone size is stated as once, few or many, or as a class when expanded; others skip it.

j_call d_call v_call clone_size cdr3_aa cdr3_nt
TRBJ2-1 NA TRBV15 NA CATSGLAEQFF TGTGCCACCAGCGGCCTAGCAGAGCAGTTCTTC
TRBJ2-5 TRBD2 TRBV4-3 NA CASSQLAGVGETQYF TGCGCCAGCAGCCAACTAGCGGGAGTGGGAGAGACCCAGTACTTC
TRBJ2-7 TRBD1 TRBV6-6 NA CASSRIRDSYEQYF TGTGCCAGCAGTCGCATCCGGGACAGCTACGAGCAGTACTTC
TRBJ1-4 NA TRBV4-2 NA CASSQTQGGDTGEKLFF TGTGCCAGCAGCCAGACCCAAGGGGGGGACACAGGGGAAAAACTGTTTTTT
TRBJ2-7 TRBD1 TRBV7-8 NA CASSLSWDRDYEQYF TGTGCCAGCAGCTTATCATGGGACAGGGACTACGAGCAGTACTTC
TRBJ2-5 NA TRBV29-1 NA CSVERLGWGTQYF TGCAGCGTTGAACGTTTGGGCTGGGGCACCCAGTACTTC
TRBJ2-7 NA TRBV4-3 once CASSQDLMRSSYEQYF TGCGCCAGCAGCCAAGATCTGATGCGGAGCTCCTACGAGCAGTACTTC
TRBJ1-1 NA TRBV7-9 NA CASSLEGVSPIAFF TGTGCCAGCAGCTTAGAGGGGGTCTCCCCGATAGCTTTCTTT
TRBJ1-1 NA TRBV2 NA CASSYLTPTVDEAFF TGTGCCAGCAGCTACCTGACACCTACCGTCGATGAAGCTTTCTTT
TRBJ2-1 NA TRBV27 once CASSSHPPRGNEQFF TGTGCCAGCAGTTCCCACCCCCCCCGGGGGAATGAGCAGTTCTTC
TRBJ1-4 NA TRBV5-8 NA CASSLGRDSTNEKLFF TGTGCCAGCAGCTTGGGCAGGGACTCTACTAATGAAAAACTGTTTTTT
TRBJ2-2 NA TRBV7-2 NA CASSPPGLQNTGELFF TGTGCCAGCAGCCCGCCGGGACTGCAGAACACCGGGGAGCTGTTTTTT
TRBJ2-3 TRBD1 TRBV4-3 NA CASSRDRSTDTQYF TGCGCCAGCAGCCGGGACAGGAGCACAGATACGCAGTATTTT
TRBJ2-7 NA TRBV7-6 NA CASSPDSAYEQYF TGTGCCAGCAGCCCGGACAGCGCCTACGAGCAGTACTTC
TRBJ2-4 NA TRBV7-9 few CSSSLTSRGNIQYF TGTTCCAGCAGCTTAACTTCGAGGGGGAACATTCAGTACTTC
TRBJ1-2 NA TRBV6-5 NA CASSSQQGFNYGYTF TGTGCCAGCAGTTCCCAACAGGGATTTAACTATGGCTACACCTTC
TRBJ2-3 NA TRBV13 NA CASSLRGGDTQYF TGTGCCAGCAGCTTAAGAGGAGGAGATACGCAGTATTTT
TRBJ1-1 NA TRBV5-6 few CASSLGGGHPNTEAFF TGTGCCAGCAGCTTGGGGGGTGGACACCCTAACACTGAAGCTTTCTTT
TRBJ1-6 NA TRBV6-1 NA CASSEDGGSYNSPLHF TGTGCCAGCAGTGAAGACGGGGGCTCCTATAATTCACCCCTCCACTTT
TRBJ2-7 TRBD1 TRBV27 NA CASSTIRPRQGDSYEQYF TGTGCCAGCAGTACCATTCGCCCTAGACAGGGGGACTCCTACGAGCAGTACTTC
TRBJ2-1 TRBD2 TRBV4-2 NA CASSQPPLAGSSYNEQFF TGTGCCAGCAGCCAACCTCCTCTAGCGGGTAGCTCCTACAATGAGCAGTTCTTC
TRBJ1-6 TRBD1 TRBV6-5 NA CASSPPGQGNSPLHF TGTGCCAGCAGCCCCCCGGGACAGGGGAATTCACCCCTCCACTTT
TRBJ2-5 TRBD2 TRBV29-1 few CSVLLGLAGKETQYF TGCAGCGTTCTCCTTGGACTAGCGGGCAAAGAGACCCAGTACTTC
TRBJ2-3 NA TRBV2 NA CASSGRGDGTDTQYF TGTGCCAGCAGTGGCAGGGGTGACGGCACAGATACGCAGTATTTT
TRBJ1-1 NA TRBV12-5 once CASDLRGEGAEAFF TGTGCTAGTGATCTACGAGGAGAAGGGGCTGAAGCTTTCTTT
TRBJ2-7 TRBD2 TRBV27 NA CASSSRTGTSGAYEQYF TGTGCCAGCAGTTCGCGGACTGGGACTAGCGGGGCCTACGAGCAGTACTTC
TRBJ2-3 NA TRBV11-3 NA CASSLDPGDTQYF TGTGCCAGCAGCTTAGATCCCGGAGATACGCAGTATTTT
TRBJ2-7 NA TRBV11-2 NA CASSLFLYEQYF TGTGCCAGCAGCTTATTCCTCTACGAGCAGTACTTC
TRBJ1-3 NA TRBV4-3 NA CASSQQGGGNTIYF TGCGCCAGCAGCCAACAGGGTGGGGGAAACACCATATATTTT
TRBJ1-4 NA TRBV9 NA CASSVGASTEHEKLFF TGTGCCAGCAGCGTAGGGGCCTCAACAGAACATGAAAAACTGTTTTTT
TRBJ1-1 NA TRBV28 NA CASSSTYRTEAFF TGTGCCAGCAGTTCCACCTACAGAACTGAAGCTTTCTTT
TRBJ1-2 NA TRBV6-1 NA CASSARQNTYGYTF TGTGCCAGCAGTGCAAGACAGAATACCTATGGCTACACCTTC
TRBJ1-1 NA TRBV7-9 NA CASSPRQKNTEAFF TGTGCCAGCAGCCCAAGACAGAAGAACACTGAAGCTTTCTTT
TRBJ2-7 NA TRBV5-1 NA CASSRGRAPLGYEQYF TGCGCCAGCAGTAGGGGCAGGGCTCCTCTCGGCTACGAGCAGTACTTC
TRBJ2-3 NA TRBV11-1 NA CASSSGQPDTQYF TGTGCCAGCAGCTCGGGACAACCAGATACGCAGTATTTT
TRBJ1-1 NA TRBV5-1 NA CASRERDTMNTEAFF TGCGCCAGCAGAGAAAGGGACACAATGAACACTGAAGCTTTCTTT
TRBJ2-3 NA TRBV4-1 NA CASSQDGQNSPTDTQYF TGCGCCAGCAGCCAAGATGGGCAGAACTCACCCACAGATACGCAGTATTTT
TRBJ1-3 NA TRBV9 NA CASSVEESRSGNTIYF TGTGCCAGCAGCGTAGAGGAGTCTCGCTCTGGAAACACCATATATTTT
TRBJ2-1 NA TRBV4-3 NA CASSQDRAHNEQFF TGCGCCAGCAGCCAAGATCGAGCACACAATGAGCAGTTCTTC
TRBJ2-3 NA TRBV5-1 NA CASSLGSGFFTDTQYF TGCGCCAGCAGCTTGGGCTCAGGGTTCTTCACAGATACGCAGTATTTT
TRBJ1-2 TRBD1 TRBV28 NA CDPRDRVLYGYTF TGTGACCCAAGGGACAGGGTCCTCTATGGCTACACCTTC
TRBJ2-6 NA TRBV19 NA CASSLSGAPSGANVLTF TGTGCCAGTAGTTTGTCAGGGGCTCCCTCTGGGGCCAACGTCCTGACTTTC
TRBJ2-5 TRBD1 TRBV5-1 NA CASSPRGDRAQETQYF TGCGCCAGCAGTCCGAGAGGGGACAGGGCCCAAGAGACCCAGTACTTC
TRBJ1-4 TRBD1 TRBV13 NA CASSFGTATNEKLFF TGTGCCAGCAGCTTCGGGACAGCAACTAATGAAAAACTGTTTTTT
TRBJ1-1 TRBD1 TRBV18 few CASSPSRLSRDRESETEAFF TGTGCCAGCTCACCGTCACGATTGTCCCGGGACAGGGAGAGTGAGACTGAAGCTTTCTTT
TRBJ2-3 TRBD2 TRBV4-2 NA CASSQEGLAGVTDTQYF TGTGCCAGCAGCCAAGAGGGACTAGCGGGAGTCACAGATACGCAGTATTTT
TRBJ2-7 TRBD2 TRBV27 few CASSFSGTSGSRLYF TGTGCCAGCAGTTTCTCCGGGACTAGCGGGAGCAGGCTGTACTTC
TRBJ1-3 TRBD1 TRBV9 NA CASSQGGSSGNTIYF TGTGCCAGCAGCCAGGGGGGAAGCTCTGGAAACACCATATATTTT
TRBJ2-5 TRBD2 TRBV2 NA CASRASGREQYF TGTGCCAGCAGAGCTAGCGGGAGGGAGCAGTACTTC
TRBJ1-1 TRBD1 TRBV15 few CATSRESGDRRNTEAFF TGTGCCACCAGCAGAGAATCGGGGGACAGGAGAAACACTGAAGCTTTCTTT
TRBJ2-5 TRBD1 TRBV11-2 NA CASSFGTGQETQYF TGTGCCAGCAGCTTCGGGACAGGGCAAGAGACCCAGTACTTC
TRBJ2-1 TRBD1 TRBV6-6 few CASRGQFYNEQFF TGTGCCAGCAGGGGACAGTTCTACAATGAGCAGTTCTTC
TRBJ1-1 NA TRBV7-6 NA CASSLDWGRNTEAFF TGTGCCAGCAGCTTAGACTGGGGCAGAAACACTGAAGCTTTCTTT
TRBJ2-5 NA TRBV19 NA CASSTGNQETQYF TGTGCCAGTAGTACGGGGAACCAAGAGACCCAGTACTTC
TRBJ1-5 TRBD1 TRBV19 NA CATYPQGPHNQPQHF TGTGCCACTTACCCACAGGGGCCCCACAATCAGCCCCAGCATTTT
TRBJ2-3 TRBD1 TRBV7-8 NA CASSLGDRSTDTQYF TGTGCCAGCAGCTTAGGGGACAGGTCCACAGATACGCAGTATTTT
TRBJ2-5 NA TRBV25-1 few CASSEIRGLEAQYF TGTGCCAGCAGTGAAATTCGGGGGTTAGAGGCCCAGTACTTC
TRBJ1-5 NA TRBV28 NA CASSFGIRGENQPQHF TGTGCCAGCAGTTTCGGGATCCGAGGCGAGAATCAGCCCCAGCATTTT
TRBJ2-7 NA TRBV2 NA CASITPGQTIEQYF TGTGCCAGCATAACCCCAGGGCAGACGATCGAGCAGTACTTC
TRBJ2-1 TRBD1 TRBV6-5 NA CASSYRTGGYEQFF TGTGCCAGCAGTTACCGGACAGGGGGCTATGAGCAGTTCTTC